This T cell receptor (beta chain) was captured by sequencing in a study of cytomegalovirus exposure and HLA in healthy donors. About the research overall: A previous analysis identified 90 million to 140 million unique TCR beta sequences derived from around 200 million T cells.

Both 60 Vbeta primers and 13 Jbeta primers went into the PCR. Sequencing was performed with immunoSEQ multiplex PCR; in TCRdb, only in-frame clones are kept and a portion is missing. The table records 210,000 or so clones, around 87% of them present only once. Unrecorded immune exposure was likely among donors, who were nominally healthy when sampled. General observations from the study: In a later analysis, DRB1 alleles had the most associated TCRs; HLA-C alleles the fewest.

Remarks on this clone: Its specificity is unknown.

This CDR3 is built from 15 residues. The germline V gene has CDR1 SEHNR and CDR2 FQNEAQ (reference sequence). Trimming left V 3 bases short and J 3 bases short, with 15 bases between. Input material: PBMCs. The chain links TRBV7-9 to TRBJ2-7, with no clear D. This TCR derives from a young man in good health and CMV-seronegative. CDR3 bases: TGTGCCAGCAGCTTTGGCCGAAAGTCGGGCTACGAGCAGTACTTC. Its protein is CASSFGRKSGYEQYF.